This T cell receptor beta chain emerged from a study of blood T cell repertoires in COVID-19. As for the study in general: The analysed material was cDNA or gDNA that came from T cells, B-cell-depleted T cells, or PBMCs.

CDR1 PRHDT and CDR2 FYEKMQ come from the germline V gene (reference sequence). With 0 bases clipped from V and 5 bases from J, the junction kept 9 bases outside the gene matches. The CDR3 sequence is 16 residues long. Authors' analysis steps: Amplification of reference gene primers provided the estimated nucleated cell counts. Clones were sequenced by immunoSEQ multiplex PCR, and TCRdb holds only the in-frame ones, with some missing. V, J and clone size reflect that table, while D and trimming were determined from the DNA. Found here are tens of thousands of clones, 90% to 95% of them singletons; the top ten hold 8.6%.

Sample: peripheral blood. This sequence joins TRBV13 and TRBJ2-5, with TRBD2 matching over 7 bases. The TCR comes from a human donor in a cohort sampled during active COVID-19. In nucleotides, the CDR3 is TGTGCCAGCAGCTTAGGCGGGGCTGCGGGAGCGGAGACCCAGTACTTC. Protein: CASSLGGAAGAETQYF.